This T cell receptor (beta chain) comes out of a study of OX40 agonist ivuxolimab in advanced cancers. Overall study findings and caveats: At doses 0.1 to 3.0 mg/kg, CD4+ and CD8+ clones expanded. Clonal expansion in partial responders at 0.1-3.0 mg/kg ranked among the lowest.

TCRdb's copy holds only in-frame clones and misses some; the assay was immunoSEQ multiplex PCR. The sample records 45,000 to 55,000 clones, around 94% being singletons. About this clone itself: No antigen is known for it.

V gave up 0 bases and J gave up 4 bases, with 12 bases separating them. The germline gives CDR1 SGHTA, CDR2 FQGNSA. The CDR3 runs to 15 residues. V and J are TRBV7-2 and TRBJ1-1, with D uncertain. Source: CD4+ or CD8+ T cells sorted from blood, taken in a trial of the OX40 agonist ivuxolimab. The sequence was collected from an adult with an advanced solid tumor such as melanoma, head and neck, liver or kidney cancer. In nucleotides, the CDR3 is TGTGCCAGCAGCTTAGCGCCCGACTCGGGCACTGAAGCTTTCTTT. Amino acids: CASSLAPDSGTEAFF.